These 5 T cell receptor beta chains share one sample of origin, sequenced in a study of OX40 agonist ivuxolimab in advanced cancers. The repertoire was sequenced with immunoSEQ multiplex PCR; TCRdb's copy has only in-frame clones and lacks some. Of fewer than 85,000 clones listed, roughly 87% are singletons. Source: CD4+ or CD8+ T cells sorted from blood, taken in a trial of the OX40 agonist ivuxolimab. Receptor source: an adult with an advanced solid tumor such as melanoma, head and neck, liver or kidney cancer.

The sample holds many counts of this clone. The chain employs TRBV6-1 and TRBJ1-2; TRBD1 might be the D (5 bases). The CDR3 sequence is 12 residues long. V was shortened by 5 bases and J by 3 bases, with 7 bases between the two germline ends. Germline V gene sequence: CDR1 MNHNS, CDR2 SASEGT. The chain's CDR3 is CASSQQDYGYTF. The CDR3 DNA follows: TGTGCCAGCAGTCAACAGGACTATGGCTACACCTTC.

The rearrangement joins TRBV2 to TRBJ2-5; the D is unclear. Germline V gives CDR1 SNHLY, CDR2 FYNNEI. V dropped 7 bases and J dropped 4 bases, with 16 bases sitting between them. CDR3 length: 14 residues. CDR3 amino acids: CASNLGRTRETQYF. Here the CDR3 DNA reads TGTGCCAGCAATTTGGGCCGGACGAGAGAGACCCAGTACTTC.

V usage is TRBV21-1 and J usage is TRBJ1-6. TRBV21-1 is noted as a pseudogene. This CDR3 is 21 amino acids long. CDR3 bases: TGTGCCAGCAGCAAACTCAGAAGGGTCCCAGGGATCGGGACCGCGGATTCACCCCTCCACTTT. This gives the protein CASSKLRRVPGIGTADSPLHF.

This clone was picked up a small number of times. The CDR3 region has the DNA TGTGCCAGCAGTCCGGGAGGGGGCATCGGAGGGCCCCAGCATTTT. Its translation is CASSPGGGIGGPQHF. This chain uses TRBV7-9 with TRBJ1-5, with TRBD1 matching 7 bases. Germline CDR1 and CDR2: SEHNR and FQNEAQ (reference sequence). Trimming at V came to 6 bases and at J to 9 bases, leaving 14 bases not matched to a gene. The CDR3 runs to 15 residues. Complete variable domain (other parts from reference TRBV7-9 and TRBJ1-5): DTGVSQNPRHKITKRGQNVTFRCDPISEHNRLYWYRQTLGQGPEFLTYFQNEAQLEKSRLLSDRFSAERPKGSFSTLEIQRTEQGDSAMYLCASSPGGGIGGPQHFGDGTRLSIL.

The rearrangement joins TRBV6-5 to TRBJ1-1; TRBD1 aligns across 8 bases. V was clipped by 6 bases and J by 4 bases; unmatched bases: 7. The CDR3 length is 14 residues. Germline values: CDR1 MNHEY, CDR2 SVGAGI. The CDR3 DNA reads TGTGCCAGCAGGTTCACAGGGGGAGGCACTGAAGCTTTCTTT. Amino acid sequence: CASRFTGGGTEAFF.